The present T cell receptor beta chain was sequenced within a study of blood T cell repertoires in COVID-19. This CDR3 has 15 residues. Germline trimming cut 3 bases from V and 8 bases from J; bases unmatched to any gene: 10. The germline V gene has CDR1 MNHNS and CDR2 SASEGT. Only in-frame clones appear in the TCRdb table, and some are missing; sequencing was by immunoSEQ multiplex PCR. The table shows more than 75,000 clones, with roughly 88% occurring only once. V usage is TRBV6-1 and J usage is TRBJ2-1; 7 bases match TRBD2. This TCR was sampled from a woman aged 70-85 years with acute or convalescent COVID-19. Sequenced input: peripheral blood. CDR3 region: CASSDPGGSVYEQFF. CDR3 nucleotides: TGTGCCAGCAGTGACCCGGGGGGTTCGGTCTATGAGCAGTTCTTC.